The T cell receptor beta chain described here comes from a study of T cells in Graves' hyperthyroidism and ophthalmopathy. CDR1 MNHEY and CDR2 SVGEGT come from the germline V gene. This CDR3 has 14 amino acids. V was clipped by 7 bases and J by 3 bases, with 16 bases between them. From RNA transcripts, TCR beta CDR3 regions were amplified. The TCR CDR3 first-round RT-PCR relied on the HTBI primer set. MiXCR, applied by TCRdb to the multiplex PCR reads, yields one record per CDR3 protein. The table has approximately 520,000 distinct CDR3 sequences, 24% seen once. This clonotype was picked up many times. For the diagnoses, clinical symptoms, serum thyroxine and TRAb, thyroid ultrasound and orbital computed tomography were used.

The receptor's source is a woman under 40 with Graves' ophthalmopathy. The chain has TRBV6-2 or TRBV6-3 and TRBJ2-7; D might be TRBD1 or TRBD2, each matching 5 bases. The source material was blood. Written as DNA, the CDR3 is TGTGCCAGCACCAAACGAGGGACCAACTACGAGCAGTACTTC. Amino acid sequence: CASTKRGTNYEQYF.